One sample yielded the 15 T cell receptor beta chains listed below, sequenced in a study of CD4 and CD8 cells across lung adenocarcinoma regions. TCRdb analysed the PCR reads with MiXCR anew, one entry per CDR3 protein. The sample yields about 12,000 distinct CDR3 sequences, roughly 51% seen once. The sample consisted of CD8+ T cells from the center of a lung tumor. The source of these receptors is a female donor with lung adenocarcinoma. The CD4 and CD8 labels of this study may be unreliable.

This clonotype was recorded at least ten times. This CDR3 is CASSGDGNYNEQFF. The CDR3 coding sequence is TGTGCCAGCAGTGGGGACGGGAATTACAATGAGCAGTTCTTC. This chain links TRBV6-1 with TRBJ2-1; perhaps D is TRBD1 or TRBD2 (5 bases each). CDR3 size: 14 residues. Germline CDR1 is MNHNS and CDR2 is SASEGT. The germline V and J ends were trimmed by 4 bases and 4 bases, with 11 bases remaining between them.

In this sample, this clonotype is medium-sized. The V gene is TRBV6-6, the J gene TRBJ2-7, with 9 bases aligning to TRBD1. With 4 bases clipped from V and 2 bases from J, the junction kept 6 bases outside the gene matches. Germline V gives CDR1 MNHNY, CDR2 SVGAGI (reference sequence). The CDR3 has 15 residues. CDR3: CASSSLGQGPYEQYF. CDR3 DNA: TGTGCCAGCAGTTCTCTGGGACAGGGACCCTACGAGCAGTACTTC.

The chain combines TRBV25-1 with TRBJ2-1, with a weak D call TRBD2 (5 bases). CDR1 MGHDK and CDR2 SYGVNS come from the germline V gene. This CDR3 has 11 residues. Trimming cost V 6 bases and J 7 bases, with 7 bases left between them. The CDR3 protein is CASRWRNEQFF. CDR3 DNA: TGTGCCAGCAGGTGGAGGAATGAGCAGTTCTTC.

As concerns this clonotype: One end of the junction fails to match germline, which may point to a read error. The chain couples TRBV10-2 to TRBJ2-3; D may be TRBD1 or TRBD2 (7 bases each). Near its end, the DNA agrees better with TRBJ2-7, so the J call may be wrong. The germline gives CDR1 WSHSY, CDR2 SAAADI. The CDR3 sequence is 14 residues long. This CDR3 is CAGRGGGGKDTQYF. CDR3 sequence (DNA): TGTGCCGGGCGCGGGGGAGGGGGCAAAGATACGCAGTACTTC.

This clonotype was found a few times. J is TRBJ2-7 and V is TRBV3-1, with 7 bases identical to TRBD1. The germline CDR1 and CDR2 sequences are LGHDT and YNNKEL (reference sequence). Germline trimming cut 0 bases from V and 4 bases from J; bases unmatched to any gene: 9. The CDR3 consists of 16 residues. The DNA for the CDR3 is TGTGCCAGCAGCCAAGATCGGCTAGCAGGGGGTTACGAGCAGTACTTC. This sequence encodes CASSQDRLAGGYEQYF.

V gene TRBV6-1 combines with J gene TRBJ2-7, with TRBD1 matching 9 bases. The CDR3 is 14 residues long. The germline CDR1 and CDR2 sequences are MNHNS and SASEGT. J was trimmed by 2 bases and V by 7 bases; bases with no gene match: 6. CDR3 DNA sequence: TGTGCCAGCACTAGACAGGGGGGACCCTACGAGCAGTACTTC. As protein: CASTRQGGPYEQYF.

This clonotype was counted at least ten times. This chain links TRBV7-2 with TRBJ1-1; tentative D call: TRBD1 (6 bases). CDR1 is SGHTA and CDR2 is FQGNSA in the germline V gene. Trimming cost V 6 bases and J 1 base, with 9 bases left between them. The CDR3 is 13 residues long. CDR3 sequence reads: CASRTGKNTEAFF. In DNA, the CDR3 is TGTGCCAGCAGAACAGGGAAGAACACTGAAGCTTTCTTT.

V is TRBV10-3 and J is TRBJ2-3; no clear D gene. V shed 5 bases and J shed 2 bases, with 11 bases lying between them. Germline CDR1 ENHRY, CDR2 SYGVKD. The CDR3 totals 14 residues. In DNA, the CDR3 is TGTGCCATCAGTAGAACCCTTAACACAGATACGCAGTATTTT. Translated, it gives CAISRTLNTDTQYF.

Here the CDR3 DNA reads TGCGCCAGCAGCTTGGATAGCGGGGGTCAAGAGACCCAGTACTTC. This codes for CASSLDSGGQETQYF. This chain uses TRBV5-1 with TRBJ2-5, with TRBD2 identical over 9 bases. Germline CDR1 reads SGHRS; CDR2 reads YFSETQ. J was trimmed by 2 bases and V by 0 bases; bases with no gene match: 2. The CDR3 is 15 amino acids.

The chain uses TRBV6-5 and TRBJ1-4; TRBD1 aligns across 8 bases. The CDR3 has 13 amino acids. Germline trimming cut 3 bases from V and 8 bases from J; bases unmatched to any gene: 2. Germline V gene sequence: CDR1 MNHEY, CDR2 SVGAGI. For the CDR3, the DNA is TGTGCCAGCAGTTATAGGGACAGGGAAAAACTGTTTTTT. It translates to CASSYRDREKLFF.

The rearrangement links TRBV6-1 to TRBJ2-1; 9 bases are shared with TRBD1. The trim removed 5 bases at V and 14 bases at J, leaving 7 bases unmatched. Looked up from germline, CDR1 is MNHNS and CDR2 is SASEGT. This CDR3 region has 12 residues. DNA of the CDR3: TGTGCCAGCAGTATAGACAGGGGGAGGGAGTTCTTC. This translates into CASSIDRGREFF.

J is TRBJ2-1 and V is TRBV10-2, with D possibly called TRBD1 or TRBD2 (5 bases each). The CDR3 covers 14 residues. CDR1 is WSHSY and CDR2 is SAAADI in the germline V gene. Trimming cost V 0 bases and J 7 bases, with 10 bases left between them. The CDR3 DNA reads TGCGCCAGCAGTGAGTCGAGGGGTATTAATGAGCAGTTCTTC. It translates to CASSESRGINEQFF.

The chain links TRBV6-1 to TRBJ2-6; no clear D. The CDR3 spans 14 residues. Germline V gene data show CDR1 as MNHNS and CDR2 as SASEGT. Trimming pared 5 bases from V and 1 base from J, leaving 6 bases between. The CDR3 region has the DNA TGTGCCAGCAGTCCCCTTTCTGGGGCCAACGTCCTGACTTTC. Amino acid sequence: CASSPLSGANVLTF.

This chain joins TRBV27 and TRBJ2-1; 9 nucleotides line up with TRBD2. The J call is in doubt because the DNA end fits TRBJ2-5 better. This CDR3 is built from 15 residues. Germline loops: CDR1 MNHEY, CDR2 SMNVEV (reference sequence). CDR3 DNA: TGTGCCAGCAGTCGACTGGCGGGAGGGCAAGAGACCCAGTACTTC. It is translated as CASSRLAGGQETQYF.

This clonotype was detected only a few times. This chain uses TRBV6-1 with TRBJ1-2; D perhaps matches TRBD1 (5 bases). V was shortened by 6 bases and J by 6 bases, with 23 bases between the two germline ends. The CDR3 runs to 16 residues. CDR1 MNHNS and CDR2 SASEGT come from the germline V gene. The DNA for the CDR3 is TGTGCCAGCAGCATGAACTCGGGGCCGGGGGAAGATGGCTACACCTTC. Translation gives CASSMNSGPGEDGYTF.